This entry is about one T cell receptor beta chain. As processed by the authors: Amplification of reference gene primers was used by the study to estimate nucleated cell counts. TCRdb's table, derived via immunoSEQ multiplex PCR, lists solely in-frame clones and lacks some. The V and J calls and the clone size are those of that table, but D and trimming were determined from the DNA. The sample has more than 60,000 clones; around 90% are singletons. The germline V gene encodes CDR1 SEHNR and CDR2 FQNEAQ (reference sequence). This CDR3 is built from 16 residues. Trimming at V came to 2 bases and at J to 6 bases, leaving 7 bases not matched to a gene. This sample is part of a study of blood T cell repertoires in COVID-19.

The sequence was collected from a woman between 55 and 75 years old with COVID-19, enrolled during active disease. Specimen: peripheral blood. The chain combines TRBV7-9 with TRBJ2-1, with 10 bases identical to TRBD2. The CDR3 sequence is CASSLQGAGGRNEQFF. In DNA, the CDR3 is TGTGCCAGCAGCTTACAAGGAGCGGGAGGGCGCAATGAGCAGTTCTTC.